The present T cell receptor beta chain was sequenced within a study of T cells in Graves' hyperthyroidism and ophthalmopathy. Study as a whole: The initial diagnosis was the point when peripheral blood was collected, ahead of any treatment. Whole-study results and caveats: Within blood appeared most thyroid clonotypes that had expanded above 0.001. In simple terms, a model built on 13 V-J features told ophthalmopathy apart from stable hyperthyroidism.

Lactation, pregnancy, other autoimmune disease or uncontrolled infection led to exclusion of patients. This clonotype was counted at least ten times. The antigen remains undetermined. The V gene's germline CDR1 is PRHDT and CDR2 FYEKMQ (reference sequence). V lost 5 bases and J lost 3; bases outside the gene matches: 8. The CDR3 is 15 residues long. The TCR beta CDR3 regions underwent amplification using RNA transcripts as the source. The HTBI primer set drove a first-round RT-PCR of the TCR CDR3. Via MiXCR, TCRdb re-called the multiplex PCR reads, giving one row per CDR3 protein. This sample yields fewer than 650,000 distinct CDR3 sequences, of which roughly 14% are seen a single time; approximately 4.3% belongs to the top ten.

The chain is built from TRBV13 and TRBJ2-7; 9 bases fit TRBD1. The source material was blood. This clonotype was obtained from a woman aged 40 to 55 with Graves' ophthalmopathy. Written as DNA, the CDR3 is TGTGCCAGCAGCAATACAGGGGGCGCGCACTACGAGCAGTACTTC. Its translation is CASSNTGGAHYEQYF. Together with reference TRBV13 and TRBJ2-7, the CDR3 gives the full variable domain: AAGVIQSPRHLIKEKRETATLKCYPIPRHDTVYWYQQGPGQDPQFLISFYEKMQSDKGSIPDRFSAQQFSDYHSELNMSSLELGDSALYFCASSNTGGAHYEQYFGPGTRLTVT.